The sequence of this TCR beta chain was determined in a study of T cell responses to AZD1222 COVID-19 vaccine. As regards this clone: Its antigen is as yet unknown.

Study outcomes and limitations: Unmutated variant regions reportedly attract nearly half of all spike-specific TCRs. Across the whole spike, CD4 TCRs peaked at regions 160-218 and 743-854. A rise in Spike-specific TCR breadth and depth followed two AZD1222 doses.

Looked up from germline, CDR1 is LNHNV and CDR2 is YYDKDF (reference sequence). Trimming left V 0 bases short and J 5 bases short, with 7 bases between. This CDR3 region has 13 residues. Some clones are missing from TCRdb's copy, which holds only in-frame ones; the method was immunoSEQ multiplex PCR. The sample includes about 86,000 clones, over 75% of them seen just once. The origin of this receptor is an adult who received the AZD1222 COVID-19 vaccine. Sequences were derived from peripheral blood, sampled 28 days after the second AZD1222 dose. The chain links TRBV15 to TRBJ2-5; D is undetermined. For the CDR3, the DNA is TGTGCCACCAGCAGAGATTACCGGGAGACCCAGTACTTC. Protein product: CATSRDYRETQYF.